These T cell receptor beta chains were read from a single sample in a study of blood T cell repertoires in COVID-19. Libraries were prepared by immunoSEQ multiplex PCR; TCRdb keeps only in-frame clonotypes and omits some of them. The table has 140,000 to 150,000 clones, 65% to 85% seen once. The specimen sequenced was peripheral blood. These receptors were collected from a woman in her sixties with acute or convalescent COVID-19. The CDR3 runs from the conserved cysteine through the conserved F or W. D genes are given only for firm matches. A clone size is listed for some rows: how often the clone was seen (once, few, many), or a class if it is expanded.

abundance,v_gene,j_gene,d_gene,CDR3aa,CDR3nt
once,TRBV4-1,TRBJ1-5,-,CASSQEPAGKGRSNQPQHF,TGCGCCAGCAGCCAAGAACCAGCGGGGAAAGGGAGGAGCAATCAGCCCCAGCATTTT
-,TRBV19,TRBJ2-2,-,CASSLPRAGGTGELFF,TGTGCCAGTAGTCTTCCTCGGGCAGGGGGGACCGGGGAGCTGTTTTTT
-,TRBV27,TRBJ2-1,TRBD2,CASRRGTSGRVVLNEQFF,TGTGCCAGCAGACGAGGGACTAGCGGGAGGGTAGTTTTAAATGAGCAGTTCTTC
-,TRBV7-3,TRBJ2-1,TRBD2,CASSKTSGSYNEQFF,TGTGCCAGCAGCAAGACTAGCGGGAGTTACAATGAGCAGTTCTTC
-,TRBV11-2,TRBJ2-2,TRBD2,CASSASGLNTGELFF,TGTGCCAGCAGCGCTAGCGGTTTGAACACCGGGGAGCTGTTTTTT
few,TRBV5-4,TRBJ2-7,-,CASSPPSSYEQYF,TGTGCCAGCAGCCCACCGAGTAGCTACGAGCAGTACTTC
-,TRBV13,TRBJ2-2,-,CASSLPTGELFF,TGTGCCAGCAGCCTACCCACCGGGGAGCTGTTTTTT
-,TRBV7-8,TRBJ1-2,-,CASSSGQLLYGYTF,TGTGCCAGCAGCTCTGGACAGTTACTGTATGGCTACACCTTC
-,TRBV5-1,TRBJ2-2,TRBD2,CASSLGIAGEWSTGELFF,TGCGCCAGCAGCTTGGGGATAGCGGGAGAGTGGAGCACCGGGGAGCTGTTTTTT
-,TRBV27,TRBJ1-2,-,CAGRNYGYTF,TGTGCCGGCCGTAACTATGGCTACACCTTC
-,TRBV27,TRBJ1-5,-,CASSSSRTGEFYNQPQHF,TGTGCCAGCAGTTCTAGTCGGACTGGAGAGTTTTACAATCAGCCCCAGCATTTT
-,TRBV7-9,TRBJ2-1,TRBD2,CASRRTSGGNNEQFF,TGTGCCAGCAGGCGGACTAGCGGGGGGAACAATGAGCAGTTCTTC
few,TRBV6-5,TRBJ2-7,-,CASSYSPSGNSYEQYF,TGTGCCAGCAGTTACTCGCCGAGCGGCAACTCCTACGAGCAGTACTTC
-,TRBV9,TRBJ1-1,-,CASSVGAWGLEAFF,TGTGCCAGCAGCGTAGGGGCATGGGGGCTTGAAGCTTTCTTT
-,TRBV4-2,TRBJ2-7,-,CASSREDREGRYEQYF,TGTGCCAGCAGCCGCGAGGACAGGGAGGGTCGATACGAGCAGTACTTC
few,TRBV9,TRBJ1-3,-,CASSVAWGGGNTIYF,TGTGCCAGCAGCGTAGCGTGGGGAGGTGGAAACACCATATATTTT
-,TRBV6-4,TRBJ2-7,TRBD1,CASSEHRGYEQYF,TGTGCCAGCAGTGAACACAGGGGCTACGAGCAGTACTTC
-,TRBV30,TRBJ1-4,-,CAWRAIPSWGGSATNEKLFF,TGTGCCTGGAGGGCTATACCATCTTGGGGGGGATCCGCAACTAATGAAAAACTGTTTTTT
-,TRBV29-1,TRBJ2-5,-,CSVEPRGNLETQYF,TGCAGCGTTGAACCCCGAGGAAATTTAGAGACCCAGTACTTC
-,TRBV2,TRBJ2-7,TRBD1,CASRGQAGSEQYF,TGTGCCAGCAGGGGACAGGCGGGGAGCGAGCAGTACTTC
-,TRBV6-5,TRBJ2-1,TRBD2,CASSYSPLAGLNEQFF,TGTGCCAGCAGTTACTCGCCACTAGCGGGACTGAATGAGCAGTTCTTC
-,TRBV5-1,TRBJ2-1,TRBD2,CASSRTSARQYNEQFF,TGCGCCAGCAGTCGGACTAGCGCCCGACAGTACAATGAGCAGTTCTTC
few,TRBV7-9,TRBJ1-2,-,CASSPQGLDGYTF,TGTGCCAGCAGCCCACAGGGTTTAGATGGCTACACCTTC
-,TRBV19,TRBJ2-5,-,CASSSSETQYF,TGTGCCAGTAGTTCCTCAGAGACCCAGTACTTC
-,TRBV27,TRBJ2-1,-,CASSPRGTSYNEQFF,TGTGCCAGCAGCCCCCGAGGTACCTCCTACAATGAGCAGTTCTTC
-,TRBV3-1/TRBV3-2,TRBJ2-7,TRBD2,CASSQGLDLYEQYF,TGTGCCAGCAGCCAGGGACTAGATCTCTACGAGCAGTACTTC
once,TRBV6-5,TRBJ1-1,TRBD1,CASSLGQGSHSSTAFF,TGTGCCAGCAGTTTGGGACAGGGGAGTCACAGCTCAACGGCTTTCTTT
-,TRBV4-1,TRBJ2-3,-,CASSQFGGYTDTQYF,TGCGCCAGCAGCCAATTCGGAGGGTACACAGATACGCAGTATTTT
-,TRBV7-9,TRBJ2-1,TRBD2,CASSSPGLAGVEQFF,TGTGCCAGCAGCTCTCCGGGACTAGCGGGAGTGGAGCAGTTCTTC
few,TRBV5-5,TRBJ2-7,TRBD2,CASSLPASGRGSYEQYF,TGTGCCAGCAGCTTGCCCGCTAGCGGGAGGGGGTCCTACGAGCAGTACTTC
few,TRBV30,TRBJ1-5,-,CAWSVARLNQPQHF,TGTGCCTGGAGTGTTGCCAGGCTCAATCAGCCCCAGCATTTT
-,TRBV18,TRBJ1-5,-,CASSPERGSNQPQHF,TGTGCCAGCTCACCAGAGCGGGGTAGCAATCAGCCCCAGCATTTT
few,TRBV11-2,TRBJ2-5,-,CASSLNYKNGRVGETQYF,TGTGCCAGCAGCTTGAACTATAAAAATGGCCGCGTTGGGGAGACCCAGTACTTC
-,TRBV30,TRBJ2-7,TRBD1,CAWGTGAGAYEQYF,TGTGCCTGGGGGACAGGGGCCGGGGCCTACGAGCAGTACTTC
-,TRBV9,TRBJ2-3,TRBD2,CASSVGTSNTDTQYF,TGTGCCAGCAGCGTCGGGACTAGCAACACAGATACGCAGTATTTT
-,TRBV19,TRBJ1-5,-,CASTQGGNSNNQPQHF,TGTGCCAGTACCCAGGGAGGGAACTCTAACAATCAGCCCCAGCATTTT
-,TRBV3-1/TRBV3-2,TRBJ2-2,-,CASSQDRLGRGRPLELFF,TGTGCCAGCAGCCAAGATCGACTTGGGCGGGGGCGCCCATTGGAGCTGTTTTTT
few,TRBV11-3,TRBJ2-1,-,CASSLGGAGENEQFF,TGTGCCAGCAGCTTAGGAGGGGCAGGGGAGAATGAGCAGTTCTTC
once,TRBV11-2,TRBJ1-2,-,CASSTPPGGYGYTF,TGTGCCAGCAGCACACCTCCGGGAGGCTATGGCTACACCTTC
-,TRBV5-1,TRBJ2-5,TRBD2,CASSGPGGETQYF,TGCGCCAGCAGCGGTCCGGGGGGAGAGACCCAGTACTTC
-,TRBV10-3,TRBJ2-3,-,CATRTGSADTQYF,TGTGCCACCCGTACGGGAAGCGCAGATACGCAGTATTTT
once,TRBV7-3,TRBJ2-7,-,CASSLTPTRPEQYF,TGTGCCAGCAGCTTAACCCCCACTAGACCTGAGCAGTACTTC
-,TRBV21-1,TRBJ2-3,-,CASSTPGQGVTDTQYF,TGTGCCAGCAGCACGCCGGGACAGGGAGTCACAGATACGCAGTATTTT
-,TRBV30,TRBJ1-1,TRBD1,CAQSRTYRGTEAFF,TGTGCCCAAAGCCGGACATACAGGGGCACTGAAGCTTTCTTT
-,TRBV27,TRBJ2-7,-,CASKLGGGGVYEQYF,TGTGCCAGCAAATTGGGAGGGGGAGGGGTCTACGAGCAGTACTTC
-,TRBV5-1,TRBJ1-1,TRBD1,CASSLGTGGHRAFF,TGCGCCAGCAGCCTCGGGACAGGGGGGCATCGGGCTTTCTTT
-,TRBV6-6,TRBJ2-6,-,CASSPRTSWYSSGANVLTF,TGTGCCAGCAGTCCCCGGACTTCCTGGTACAGCTCTGGGGCCAACGTCCTGACTTTC
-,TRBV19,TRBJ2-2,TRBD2,CASKLGGSNTGELFF,TGTGCCAGTAAGCTGGGGGGGTCGAACACCGGGGAGCTGTTTTTT
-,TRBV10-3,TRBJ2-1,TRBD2,CAISEVLVAGFGNEQFF,TGTGCCATCAGTGAGGTATTGGTAGCGGGATTTGGCAATGAGCAGTTCTTC
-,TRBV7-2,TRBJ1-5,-,CASSPAGASNQPQHF,TGTGCCAGCAGCCCGGCGGGGGCCAGCAATCAGCCCCAGCATTTT
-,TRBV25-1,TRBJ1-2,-,CASSTLGGGADYGYTF,TGTGCCAGCAGTACCCTAGGTGGGGGGGCGGACTATGGCTACACCTTC
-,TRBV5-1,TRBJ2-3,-,CASSLAVRNLPPTQYF,TGCGCCAGCAGCTTGGCAGTCAGGAACCTACCTCCTACGCAGTATTTT
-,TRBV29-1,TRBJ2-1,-,CSSPSGNEQFF,TGCAGCTCTCCTTCAGGCAATGAGCAGTTCTTC
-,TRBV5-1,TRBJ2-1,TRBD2,CASSLTSSGTSYNEQFF,TGCGCCAGCAGCTTGACCTCTAGCGGAACCTCCTACAATGAGCAGTTCTTC
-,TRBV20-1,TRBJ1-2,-,CSLDRPYGYTF,TGCAGTCTCGACAGACCCTATGGCTACACCTTC